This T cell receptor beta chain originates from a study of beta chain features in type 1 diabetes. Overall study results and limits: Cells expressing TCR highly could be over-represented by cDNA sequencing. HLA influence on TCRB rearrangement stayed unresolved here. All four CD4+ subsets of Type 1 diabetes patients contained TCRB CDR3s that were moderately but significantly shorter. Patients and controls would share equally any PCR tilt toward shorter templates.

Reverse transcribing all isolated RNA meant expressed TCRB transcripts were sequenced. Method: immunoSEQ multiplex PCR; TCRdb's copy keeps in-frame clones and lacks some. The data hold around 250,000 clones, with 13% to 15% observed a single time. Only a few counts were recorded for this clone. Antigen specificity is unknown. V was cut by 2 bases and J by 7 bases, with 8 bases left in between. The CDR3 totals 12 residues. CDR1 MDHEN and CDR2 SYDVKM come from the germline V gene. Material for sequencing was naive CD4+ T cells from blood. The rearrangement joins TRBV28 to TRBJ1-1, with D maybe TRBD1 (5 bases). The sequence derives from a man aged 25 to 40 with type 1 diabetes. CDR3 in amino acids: CASSLRGGEAFF. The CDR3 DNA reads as TGTGCCAGCAGTTTAAGGGGAGGTGAAGCTTTCTTT.